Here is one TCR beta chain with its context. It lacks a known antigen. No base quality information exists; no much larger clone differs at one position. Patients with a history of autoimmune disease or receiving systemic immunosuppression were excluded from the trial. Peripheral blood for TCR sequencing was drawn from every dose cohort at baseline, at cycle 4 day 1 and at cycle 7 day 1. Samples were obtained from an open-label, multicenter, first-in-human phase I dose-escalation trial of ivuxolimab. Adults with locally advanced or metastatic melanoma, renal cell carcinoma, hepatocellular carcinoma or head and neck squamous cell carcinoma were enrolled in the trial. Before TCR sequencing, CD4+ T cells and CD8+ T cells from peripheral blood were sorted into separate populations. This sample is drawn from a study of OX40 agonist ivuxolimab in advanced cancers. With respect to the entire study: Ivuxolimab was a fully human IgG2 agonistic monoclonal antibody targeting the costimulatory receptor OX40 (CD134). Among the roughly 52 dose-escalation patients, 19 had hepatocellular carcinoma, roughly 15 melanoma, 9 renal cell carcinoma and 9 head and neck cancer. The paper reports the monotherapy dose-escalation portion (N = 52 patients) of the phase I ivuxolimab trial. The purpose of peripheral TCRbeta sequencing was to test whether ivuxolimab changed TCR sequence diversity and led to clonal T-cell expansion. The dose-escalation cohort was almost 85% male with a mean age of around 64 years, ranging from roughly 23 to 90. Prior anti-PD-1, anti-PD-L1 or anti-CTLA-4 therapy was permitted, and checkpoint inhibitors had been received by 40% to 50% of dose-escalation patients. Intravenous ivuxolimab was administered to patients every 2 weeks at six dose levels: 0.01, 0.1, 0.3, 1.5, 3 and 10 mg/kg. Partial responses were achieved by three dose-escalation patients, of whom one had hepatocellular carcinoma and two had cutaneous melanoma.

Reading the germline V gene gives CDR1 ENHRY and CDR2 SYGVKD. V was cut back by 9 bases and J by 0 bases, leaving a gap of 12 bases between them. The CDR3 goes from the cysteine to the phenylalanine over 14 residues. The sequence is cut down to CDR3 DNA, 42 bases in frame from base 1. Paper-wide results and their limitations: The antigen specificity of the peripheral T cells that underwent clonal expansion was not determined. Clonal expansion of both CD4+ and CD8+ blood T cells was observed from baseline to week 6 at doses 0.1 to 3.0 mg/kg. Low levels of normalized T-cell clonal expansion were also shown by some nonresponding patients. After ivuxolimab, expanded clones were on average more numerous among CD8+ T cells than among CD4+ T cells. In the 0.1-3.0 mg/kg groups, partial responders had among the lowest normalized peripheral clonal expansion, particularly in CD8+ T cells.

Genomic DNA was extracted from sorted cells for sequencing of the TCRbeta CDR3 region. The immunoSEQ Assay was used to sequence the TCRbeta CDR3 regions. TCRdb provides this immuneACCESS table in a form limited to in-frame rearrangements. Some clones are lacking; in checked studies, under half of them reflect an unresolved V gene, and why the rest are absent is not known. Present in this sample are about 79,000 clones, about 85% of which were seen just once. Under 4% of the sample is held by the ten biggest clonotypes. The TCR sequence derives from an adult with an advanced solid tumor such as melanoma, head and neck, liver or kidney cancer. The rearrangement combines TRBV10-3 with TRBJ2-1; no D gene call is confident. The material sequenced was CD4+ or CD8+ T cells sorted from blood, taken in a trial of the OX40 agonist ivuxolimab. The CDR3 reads CAICAGSSYNEQFF. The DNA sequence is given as TGTGCCATATGCGCAGGTAGCTCCTACAATGAGCAGTTCTTC.